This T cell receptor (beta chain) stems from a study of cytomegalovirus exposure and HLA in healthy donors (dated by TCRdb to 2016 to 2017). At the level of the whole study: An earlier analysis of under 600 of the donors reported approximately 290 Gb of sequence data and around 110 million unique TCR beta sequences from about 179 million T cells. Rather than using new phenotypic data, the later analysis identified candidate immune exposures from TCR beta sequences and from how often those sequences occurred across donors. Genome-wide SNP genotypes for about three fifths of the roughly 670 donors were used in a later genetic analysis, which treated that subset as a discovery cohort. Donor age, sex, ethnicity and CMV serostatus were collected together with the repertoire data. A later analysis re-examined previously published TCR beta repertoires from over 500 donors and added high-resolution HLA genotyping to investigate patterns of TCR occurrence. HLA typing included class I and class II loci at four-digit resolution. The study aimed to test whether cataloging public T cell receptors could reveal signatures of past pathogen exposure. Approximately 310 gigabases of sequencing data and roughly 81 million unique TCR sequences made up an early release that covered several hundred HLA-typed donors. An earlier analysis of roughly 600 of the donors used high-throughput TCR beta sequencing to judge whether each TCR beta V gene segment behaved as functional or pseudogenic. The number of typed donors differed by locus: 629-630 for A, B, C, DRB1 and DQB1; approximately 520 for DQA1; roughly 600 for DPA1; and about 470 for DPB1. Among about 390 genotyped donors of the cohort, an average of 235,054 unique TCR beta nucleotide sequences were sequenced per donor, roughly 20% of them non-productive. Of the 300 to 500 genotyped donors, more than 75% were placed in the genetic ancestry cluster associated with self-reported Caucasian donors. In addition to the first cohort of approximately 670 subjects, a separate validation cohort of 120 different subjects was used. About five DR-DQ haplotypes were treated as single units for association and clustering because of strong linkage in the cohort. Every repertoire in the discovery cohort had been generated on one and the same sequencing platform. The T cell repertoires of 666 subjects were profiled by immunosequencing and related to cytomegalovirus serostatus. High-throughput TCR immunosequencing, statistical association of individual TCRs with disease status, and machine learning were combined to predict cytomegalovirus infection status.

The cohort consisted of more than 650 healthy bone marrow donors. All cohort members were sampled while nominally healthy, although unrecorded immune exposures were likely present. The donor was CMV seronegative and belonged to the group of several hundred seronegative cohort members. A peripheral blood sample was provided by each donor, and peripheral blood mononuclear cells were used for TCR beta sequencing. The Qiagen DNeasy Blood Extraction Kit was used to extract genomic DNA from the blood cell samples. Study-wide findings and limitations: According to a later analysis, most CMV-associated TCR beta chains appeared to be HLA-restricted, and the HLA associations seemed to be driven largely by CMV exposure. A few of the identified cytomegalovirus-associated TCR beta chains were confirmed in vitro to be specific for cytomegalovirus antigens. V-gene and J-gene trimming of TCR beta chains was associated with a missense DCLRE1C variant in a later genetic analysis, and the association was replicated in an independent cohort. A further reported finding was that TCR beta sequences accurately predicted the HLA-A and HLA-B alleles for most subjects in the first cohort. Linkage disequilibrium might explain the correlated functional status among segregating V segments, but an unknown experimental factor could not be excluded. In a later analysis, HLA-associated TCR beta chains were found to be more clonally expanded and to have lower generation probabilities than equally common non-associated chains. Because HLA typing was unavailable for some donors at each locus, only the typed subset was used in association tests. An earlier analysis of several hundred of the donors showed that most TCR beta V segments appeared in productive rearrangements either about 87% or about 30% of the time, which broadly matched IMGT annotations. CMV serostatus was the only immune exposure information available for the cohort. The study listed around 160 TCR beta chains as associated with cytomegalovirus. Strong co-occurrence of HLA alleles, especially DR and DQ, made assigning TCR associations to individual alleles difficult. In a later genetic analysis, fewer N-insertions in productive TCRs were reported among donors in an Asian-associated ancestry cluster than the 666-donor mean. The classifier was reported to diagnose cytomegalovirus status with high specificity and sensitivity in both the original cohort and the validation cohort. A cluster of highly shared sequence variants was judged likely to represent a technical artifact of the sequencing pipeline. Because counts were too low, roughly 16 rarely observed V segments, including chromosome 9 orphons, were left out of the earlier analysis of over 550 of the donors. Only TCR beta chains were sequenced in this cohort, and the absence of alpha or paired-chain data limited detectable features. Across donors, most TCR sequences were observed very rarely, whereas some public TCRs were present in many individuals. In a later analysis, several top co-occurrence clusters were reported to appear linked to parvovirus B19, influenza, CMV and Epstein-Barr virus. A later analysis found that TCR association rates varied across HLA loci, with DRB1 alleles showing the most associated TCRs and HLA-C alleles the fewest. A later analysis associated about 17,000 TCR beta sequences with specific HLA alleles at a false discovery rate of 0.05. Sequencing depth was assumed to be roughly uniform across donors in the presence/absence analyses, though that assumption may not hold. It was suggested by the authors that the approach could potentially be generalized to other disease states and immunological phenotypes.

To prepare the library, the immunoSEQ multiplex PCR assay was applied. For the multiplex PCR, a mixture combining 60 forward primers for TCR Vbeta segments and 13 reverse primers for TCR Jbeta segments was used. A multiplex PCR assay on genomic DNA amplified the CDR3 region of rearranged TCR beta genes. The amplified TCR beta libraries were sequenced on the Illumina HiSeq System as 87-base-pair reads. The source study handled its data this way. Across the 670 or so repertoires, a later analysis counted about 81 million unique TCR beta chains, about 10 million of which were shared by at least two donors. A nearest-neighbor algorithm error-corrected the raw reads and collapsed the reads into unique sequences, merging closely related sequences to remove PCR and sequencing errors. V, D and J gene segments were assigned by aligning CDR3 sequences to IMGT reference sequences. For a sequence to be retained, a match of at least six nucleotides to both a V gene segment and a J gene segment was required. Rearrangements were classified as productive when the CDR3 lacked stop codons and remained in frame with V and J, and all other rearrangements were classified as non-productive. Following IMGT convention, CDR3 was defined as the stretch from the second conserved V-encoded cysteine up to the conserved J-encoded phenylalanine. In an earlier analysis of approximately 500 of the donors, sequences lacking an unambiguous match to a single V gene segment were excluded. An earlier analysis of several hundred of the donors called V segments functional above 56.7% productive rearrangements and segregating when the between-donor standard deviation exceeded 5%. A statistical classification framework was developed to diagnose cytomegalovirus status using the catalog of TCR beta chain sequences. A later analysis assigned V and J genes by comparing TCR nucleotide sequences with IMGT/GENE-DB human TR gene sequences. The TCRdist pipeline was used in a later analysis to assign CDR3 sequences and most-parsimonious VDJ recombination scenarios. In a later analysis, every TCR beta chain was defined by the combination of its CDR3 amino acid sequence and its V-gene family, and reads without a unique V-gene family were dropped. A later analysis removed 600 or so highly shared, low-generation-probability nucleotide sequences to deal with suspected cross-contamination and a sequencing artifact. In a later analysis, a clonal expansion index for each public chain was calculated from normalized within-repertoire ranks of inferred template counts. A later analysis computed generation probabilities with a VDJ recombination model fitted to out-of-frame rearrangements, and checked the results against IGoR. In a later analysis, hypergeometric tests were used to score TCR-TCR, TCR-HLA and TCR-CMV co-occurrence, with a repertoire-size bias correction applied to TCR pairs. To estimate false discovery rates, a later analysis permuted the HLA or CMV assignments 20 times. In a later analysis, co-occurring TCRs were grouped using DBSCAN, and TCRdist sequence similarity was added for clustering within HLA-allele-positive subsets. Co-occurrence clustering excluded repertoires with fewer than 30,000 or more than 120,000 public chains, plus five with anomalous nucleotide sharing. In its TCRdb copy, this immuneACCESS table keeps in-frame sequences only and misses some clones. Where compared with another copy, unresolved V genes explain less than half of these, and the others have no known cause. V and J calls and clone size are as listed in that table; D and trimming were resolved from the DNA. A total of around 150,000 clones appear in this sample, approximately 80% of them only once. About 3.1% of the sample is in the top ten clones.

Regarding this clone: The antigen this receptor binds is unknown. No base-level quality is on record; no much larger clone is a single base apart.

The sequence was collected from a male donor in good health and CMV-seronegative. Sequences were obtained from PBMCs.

The CDR3 reads as follows: CASSSRGTILSSYEQYF. The DNA is as follows: TGTGCCAGCAGCTCCCGGGGGACGATACTTAGCTCCTACGAGCAGTACTTC. The rearranged segments are TRBV5-6 and TRBJ2-7; TRBD2 could be the D gene, as 6 bases match. The trim is 3 bases for V and 0 bases for J, with a gap of 19 bases between the germline ends. Including the terminal cysteine and phenylalanine, the CDR3 comprises 17 residues. Left in the record is the CDR3 DNA by itself, 51 bases read in frame from the first base. Looking up the germline V gene yields CDR1 SGHDT and CDR2 YYEEEE.